This section outlines one TCR beta chain sequence together with its context. Antigen unknown. These data belong to a study of blood T cells in healthy people across ages. Whole-study context: Using template switching, researchers captured about one barcoded beta molecule for each two T cells. General study results and limits: More naive CD4+ cells and higher diversity were found in long-lived than in aged donors.

Peripheral blood from each donor was collected in a volume of about 10 milliliters. Next came a second PCR, run for about 6 to 12 cycles, which used a sample-barcoded 5' primer along with a J-beta primer mix. A single record per CDR3 protein comes from TCRdb applying MiXCR to the 5' RACE reads. This table has roughly 2 million distinct CDR3 sequences, roughly 49% appearing once. V shed 3 bases and J shed 3 bases, with 14 bases lying between them. This CDR3 comprises 15 residues. Germline V CDR1 and CDR2: KGHDR, SFDVKD. This TCR came from a woman in her forties in good health. The V call is TRBV24-1, the J call TRBJ2-7; possibly TRBD1 for D (5 bases). The specimen was blood. This chain's CDR3 is CATSDPKLGLYEQYF. The CDR3 bases are TGTGCCACCAGTGATCCAAAGTTGGGGCTCTACGAGCAGTACTTC.